This TCR beta chain was sequenced for a study of early T cells in non-severe SARS-CoV-2 infection (dated by TCRdb to about 2021). In the study overall: Because TCR sequencing was done on bulk RNA from unsorted whole blood, the alpha and beta chains could not be paired.

CDR1 and CDR2 are drawn from the germline V gene (reference sequence): MNHEY, SMNVEV. At the junction V is shortened by 5 bases and J by 10 bases; bases outside the gene matches: 12. The CDR3 covers 17 residues, taking in both the cysteine and the phenylalanine. Here the CDR3 DNA is all that survives: 51 bases in frame from base 1. Preparation of the library involved 5' RACE. The data were produced on a NextSeq 500. In the TCR library protocol, unique molecular identifiers were attached to individual cDNA molecules to correct for PCR bias and sequencing error. Both TCR alpha and beta chains were sequenced, and tight co-correlation was observed between alpha and beta sequence abundances in each sample. The study's own analysis went as follows. Decombinator V4 was used to annotate the V gene, J gene and CDR3 of the TCR sequences. Expanded TCRs were defined as changing significantly between any two time points under a Poisson model with p below 0.0001. Abundances of TCRs were expressed as counts per million after normalisation to the total number of TCRs sequenced in each sample. TRAV1-2 paired with TRAJ12, TRAJ20 or TRAJ33 defined MAIT TCRs, while TRAV10 paired with TRAJ18 defined iNKT TCRs. VDJdb, accessed on 1 November 2021, was searched for TCRs annotated for CMV, EBV and SARS-CoV-2, and TCRs annotated for more than one antigen were excluded. TCRdb applied fastp at Q25 and MiXCR to the public reads, then kept only in-frame beta chains. Entries that share a CDR3 protein sequence are merged under the most common genes and DNA. What appears here as the V and J calls and clone size reflects TCRdb's work, not the paper's. This sample has around 100,000 distinct CDR3 sequences in its table, and around 13% of those were observed once. The leading ten clones occupy about 6.2% of the sample.

This clonotype was seen only a few times. Its antigen is currently not known. Base qualities are not recorded, but no much larger clone differs from it by a single base. The paper's findings and limits, for the study overall: Matching against VDJdb was skewed toward anti-spike CD8 responses, likely underestimated virus-specific expansions, and missed private and CD4 specificities.

Set within a cohort of healthcare workers in London, UK, this nested case-control study involved weekly PCR testing of nasopharyngeal swabs along with blood sampling. Between 23 and 31 March 2020, the week of the UK lockdown, healthcare workers were enrolled and then followed up weekly for as long as 16 weeks. The sequence was obtained from an adult who was a healthcare worker with PCR-confirmed SARS-CoV-2 infection or an uninfected control (not recorded which). This chain is built from TRBV27 and TRBJ2-1; TRBD2 fits 15 bases in the junction. The sample consisted of whole blood. CDR3 loop: CASSMGLAGGRWNEQFF. Read as DNA, the sequence is TGTGCCAGCAGTATGGGACTAGCGGGAGGACGATGGAACGAGCAGTTCTTC.